These 23 T cell receptor beta chains came from one sample sequenced in a study of T cells in Graves' hyperthyroidism and ophthalmopathy. Amplified TCR beta CDR3 regions derived from RNA transcripts. The HTBI primer set was used in a first-round RT-PCR of the TCR CDR3. One entry per CDR3 protein, called by TCRdb with MiXCR from the multiplex PCR reads. The sample carries about 640,000 distinct CDR3 sequences, less than 25% recorded once. The sequencing input was blood. These receptors came from a man aged 30 to 39 with Graves' ophthalmopathy.

A remark on this clonotype: A junction end diverges from the germline sequence, so it may reflect a read error. CDR3 in amino acids: CAISLSGNQPQHF. The CDR3 DNA is TGTGCCATCAGTTTAAGCGGCAATCAGCCCCAGCATTTT. The rearrangement uses TRBV28 and TRBJ1-5; no reliable D call. CDR1 and CDR2 from the germline V gene are MDHEN and SYDVKM. The CDR3 extends over 13 amino acids.

This clonotype was observed a handful of times. The rearrangement joins TRBV28 to TRBJ2-7; TRBD1 agrees at 10 bases. V trimming: 6 bases; J trimming: 4 bases; junction bases outside the gene matches: 9. Germline CDR1 MDHEN, CDR2 SYDVKM. The CDR3 has 15 residues. CDR3: CASRRDRGFFYEQYF. DNA of the CDR3: TGTGCCAGCAGGCGGGACAGGGGATTCTTTTACGAGCAGTACTTC.

The chain has TRBV9 and TRBJ2-7, with 11 bases lining up with TRBD2. CDR1 and CDR2 from the germline V gene are SGDLS and YYNGEE. The CDR3 sequence is 15 residues long. V lost 0 bases, J lost 3 bases, and 2 bases stayed unmatched. CDR3 coding DNA: TGTGCCAGCAGCGTAGGACTAGCGGGACACTACGAGCAGTACTTC. Translation gives CASSVGLAGHYEQYF.

The gene calls are TRBV5-5 and TRBJ2-2; D possibly corresponds to TRBD2 (6 bases). The CDR3 sequence is 14 residues long. The V end lost 3 bases, the J end lost 4 bases, and 10 bases lay between the germline ends. Germline V gene sequence: CDR1 SGHKS, CDR2 YYEKEE (reference sequence). CDR3 in DNA: TGTGCCAGCAGCTGGACTATGGCCACCGGGGAGCTGTTTTTT. It codes for CASSWTMATGELFF. The complete variable domain, with remaining parts taken from reference TRBV5-5 and TRBJ2-2, reads DAGVTQSPTHLIKTRGQQVTLRCSPISGHKSVSWYQQVLGQGPQFIFQYYEKEERGRGNFPDRFSARQFPNYSSELNVNALLLGDSALYLCASSWTMATGELFFGEGSRLTVL.

This clonotype occurred a few times. This rearrangement joins TRBV4-1 to TRBJ1-1; TRBD1 is a possible D gene (6 bases). The CDR3 covers 19 residues. The germline CDR1 and CDR2 sequences are MGHRA and YSYEKL. V was cut by 1 base and J by 3 bases, with 24 bases left in between. The CDR3: CASSQVETQGGPSDTEAFF. The CDR3, as DNA: TGCGCCAGCAGCCAAGTGGAAACGCAAGGGGGGCCATCGGACACTGAAGCTTTCTTT.

The sample holds a few counts of this clonotype. The chain combines TRBV7-4 with TRBJ2-6; perhaps TRBD1 as D (6 bases). The CDR3 has 14 residues. The germline CDR1 and CDR2 sequences are SGHVT and SQSDAQ. Trimming took off 4 bases at V and 3 bases at J, with 7 bases between the two ends. This CDR3 is CASSYRVGANVLTF. The CDR3 DNA is TGTGCCAGCAGCTACAGGGTTGGGGCCAACGTCCTGACTTTC.

This clonotype was observed a handful of times. The gene calls are TRBV4-2 and TRBJ2-1; 12 nucleotides agree with TRBD2. With V trimmed by 0 bases and J by 7 bases, 7 bases remained unmatched. The CDR3 runs 17 residues. Germline V gene lookup returns CDR1 LGHNA and CDR2 YNFKEQ. The CDR3 is CASSQDETSGSMNEQFF. As DNA, the CDR3 is TGTGCCAGCAGCCAAGATGAGACTAGCGGGAGTATGAATGAGCAGTTCTTC.

This clonotype was detected a few times. The rearrangement uses TRBV6-5 and TRBJ1-2; the D is unclear. This CDR3 is built from 15 residues. V lost 0 bases to trimming and J lost 8 bases, with 16 bases between them. Germline V lookup: CDR1 MNHEY, CDR2 SVGAGI. The CDR3 reads CASSYSNTDVDGYTF. CDR3 coding DNA: TGTGCCAGCAGTTACTCGAATACAGACGTTGACGGCTACACCTTC.

In its sample, this clonotype was seen many times. The chain carries TRBV7-2 and TRBJ2-7; TRBD1 matches at 9 bases. CDR1 SGHTA and CDR2 FQGNSA come from the germline V gene. The CDR3 runs 19 residues. The V gene end was trimmed by 1 base and the J gene end by 0 bases; junction bases not matched to a gene: 13. For the CDR3, the DNA is TGTGCCAGCAGCTTAGAGGGACAGGGCCTTTACAGGGCCTCCTACGAGCAGTACTTC. This translates into CASSLEGQGLYRASYEQYF.

Only a few counts were recorded for this clonotype. J is TRBJ1-5 and V is TRBV28; 7 nucleotides match TRBD1. This CDR3 spans 11 amino acids. J lost 14 bases, V lost 2 bases, and 3 bases had no gene match. In germline, CDR1 is MDHEN, CDR2 SYDVKM. CDR3 DNA sequence: TGTGCCAGCAGTTTAAACCAGGGGGAGCATTTT. It is translated as CASSLNQGEHF.

In DNA, the CDR3 is TGCGCCAGCACCGGGTGGGGCAGGCACGAGTCTGGCTACACCTTC. This encodes CASTGWGRHESGYTF. The chain is built from TRBV10-2 and TRBJ1-2; weak D call: TRBD1 (5 bases). V gave up 7 bases and J gave up 7 bases, with 22 bases separating them. In germline, CDR1 is WSHSY, CDR2 SAAADI. The CDR3 is 15 amino acids.

A remark on this clonotype: One base away lies a much larger clone, so this may be a sequencing read error. The chain links TRBV28 to TRBJ1-5; D gene uncertain. Germline lookup yields CDR1 MDHEN and CDR2 SYDVKM. Trimming took off 2 bases at V and 2 bases at J, with 10 bases between the two ends. The CDR3 consists of 15 residues. In DNA, the CDR3 is TGTGCCAGCAGTTTAACCGGATGGGGCAATCAGCCCCAGCATTTT. This gives the protein CASSLTGWGNQPQHF.

In its sample, this clonotype was seen a few times. The chain combines TRBV18 with TRBJ1-1; D is unclear. The germline V gene has CDR1 KGHSH and CDR2 LQKENI. Trimming took off 5 bases at V and 1 base at J, with 17 bases between the two ends. The CDR3 has 16 amino acids. The CDR3 bases are TGTGCCAGCTCAGTCCGGGATCCAACAACGAACACTGAAGCTTTCTTT. Its protein is CASSVRDPTTNTEAFF.

V is TRBV4-2 and J is TRBJ1-1; D call uncertain. In germline, CDR1 is LGHNA, CDR2 YNFKEQ. The CDR3 loop spans 14 amino acids. Trimming removed 0 bases from V and 6 bases from J, with 11 bases in between. The CDR3 here is CASSQDRSKAEAFF. DNA of the CDR3: TGTGCCAGCAGCCAAGATAGGTCCAAGGCTGAAGCTTTCTTT.

The table lists this clonotype with many counts. The chain couples TRBV7-2 to TRBJ1-1; 8 positions match TRBD1. Germline assignment: CDR1 SGHTA and CDR2 FQGNSA. The V and J ends lost 6 bases and 8 bases, in that order; junction bases with no gene match: 11. The CDR3 consists of 14 residues. The CDR3 loop is CASSLTGASYEAFF. CDR3 coding DNA: TGTGCCAGCAGTCTGACAGGGGCCTCTTACGAAGCTTTCTTT. The full variable domain, completed using reference TRBV7-2 and TRBJ1-1, is GAGVSQSPSNKVTEKGKDVELRCDPISGHTALYWYRQSLGQGLEFLIYFQGNSAPDKSGLPSDRFSAERTGGSVSTLTIQRTQQEDSAVYLCASSLTGASYEAFFGQGTRLTVV.

This sequence joins TRBV18 and TRBJ2-3, with a possible D match to TRBD1 (5 bases). In germline, CDR1 is KGHSH, CDR2 LQKENI. Trimming cost V 6 bases and J 1 base, with 14 bases left between them. The CDR3 totals 15 residues. CDR3 in amino acids: CASSTMGLGTDTQYF. The CDR3 DNA follows: TGTGCCAGCTCCACTATGGGGCTGGGCACAGATACGCAGTATTTT.

This clonotype was counted a single time. The genes are TRBV19 and TRBJ2-1; D tentatively fits TRBD1 or TRBD2 (6 bases each). V was trimmed by 5 bases and J by 4 bases, leaving 15 bases between them. CDR3 length: 15 amino acids. From germline, CDR1 is LNHDA and CDR2 SQIVND (reference sequence). The CDR3 region has the DNA TGTGCCAGTAGTCGAAGGAGGGGGGAGTACAATGAGCAGTTCTTC. Its translation: CASSRRRGEYNEQFF. Looking up the rest from reference TRBV19 and TRBJ2-1 gives the full variable domain: DGGITQSPKYLFRKEGQNVTLSCEQNLNHDAMYWYRQDPGQGLRLIYYSQIVNDFQKGDIAEGYSVSREKKESFPLTVTSAQKNPTAFYLCASSRRRGEYNEQFFGPGTRLTVL.

This clonotype was picked up many times. The chain couples TRBV12-3 or TRBV12-4 to TRBJ2-7, with D uncertain. Trimming removed 2 bases from V and 0 bases from J, with 11 bases in between. There are 15 residues in the CDR3. DNA for the CDR3: TGTGCCAGCAGTTTAAGCCAGGCGTTCTCCTACGAGCAGTACTTC. Amino acids: CASSLSQAFSYEQYF.

This clonotype was seen repeatedly, ten times or more. The chain carries TRBV2 and TRBJ1-5, with unresolved D. The germline V and J ends were trimmed by 6 bases and 0 bases, with 12 bases remaining between them. The CDR3 is 15 amino acids. The germline gives CDR1 SNHLY, CDR2 FYNNEI. The CDR3 region is CASSLGQTSNQPQHF. DNA of the CDR3: TGTGCCAGCAGCCTTGGGCAGACTAGCAATCAGCCCCAGCATTTT.

This clonotype was counted between two and nine times. The J gene is TRBJ2-1, the V gene TRBV7-9; D is ambiguous. The germline gives CDR1 SEHNR, CDR2 FQNEAQ (reference sequence). V lost 5 bases and J 2 bases, leaving 16 bases between the germline ends. The CDR3 extends over 16 amino acids. CDR3 sequence reads: CASSPRAGPTYNEQFF. The CDR3 bases are TGTGCCAGCAGCCCCCGTGCCGGACCAACCTACAATGAGCAGTTCTTC.

To note about this clonotype: A read error is possible here, since a much larger clone lies one base away. The chain is built from TRBV28 and TRBJ2-3; D assignment may be TRBD1 or TRBD2 (6 bases each). The germline CDR1 and CDR2 sequences are MDHEN and SYDVKM. The CDR3 is 16 amino acids. CDR3 loop: CTSSFATRGPTHTQYF. DNA of the CDR3: TGTACCAGCAGCTTTGCCACTCGGGGGCCCACGCATACGCAGTATTTT.

Regarding this clonotype: Because the CDR3 is missing its conserved closing phenylalanine or tryptophan, this is likely a read error. The V gene is TRBV6-1, the J gene TRBJ1-1; 8 bases fit TRBD1. The junction had 2 bases not matched to a gene; V was cut back by 1 base and J by 1 base. The CDR3 contains 15 residues. Germline assignment: CDR1 MNHNS and CDR2 SASEGT. CDR3 coding DNA: TGTGCCAGCAGTGAAGAAGGACAGGGGAACACTGAAGCTTTCTCT. This codes for CASSEEGQGNTEAFS.

This clonotype was recorded at least ten times. The V call is TRBV20-1, the J call TRBJ2-1, with no clear D. From germline, CDR1 is DFQATT and CDR2 SNEGSKA (reference sequence). The CDR3 consists of 11 residues. Trimming pared 6 bases from V and 4 bases from J, leaving 7 bases between. CDR3 nucleotides: TGCAGTGCCGCCGATTACAATGAGCAGTTCTTC. Translation gives CSAADYNEQFF.